This passage covers 26 T cell receptor beta chains from one sample sequenced in a study of sequential checkpoint blockade in melanoma. Assay: immunoSEQ multiplex PCR; the TCRdb copy retains only in-frame clones and omits some. The table has about 13,000 clones, 25% to 30% seen once; the top ten hold 16%. Treatment indicated: randomized to nivolumab then ipilimumab (arm A) or the reverse (arm B). Specimen: tumor tissue (inferred from file names), collected from a patient given nivolumab and ipilimumab in sequence. The receptors come from a human donor with melanoma.

The gene calls are TRBV12-1 and TRBJ2-7; TRBD2 reflects the table's D call only, with no check against the DNA. TRBV12-1 is a recognized pseudogene. The CDR3 is made up of 15 amino acids. DNA of the CDR3: TGTGCCAGCAGCTTCCGGGACTTCCTGCCCTACGAGCAGTACTTC. Translating gives CASSFRDFLPYEQYF.

This clone was recorded at least ten times. The chain combines TRBV9 with TRBJ2-3, with TRBD2 matching 11 bases. The germline V gene encodes CDR1 SGDLS and CDR2 YYNGEE. CDR3 length: 15 residues. V shed 5 bases, J shed 8 bases, and the junction held 10 bases outside the gene matches. CDR3 sequence: CASSPRLAGSGTQYF. The CDR3 nucleotides read TGTGCCAGCAGTCCCCGACTAGCGGGAAGCGGTACGCAGTATTTT.

The CDR3 DNA reads TGTGCCAGCAGGATATCACTAGCGGGGGCCACAGATACGCAGTATTTT. Translation gives CASRISLAGATDTQYF. The chain uses TRBV28 and TRBJ2-3, with TRBD2 matching 11 bases. Germline CDR1 and CDR2: MDHEN and SYDVKM. The CDR3 consists of 16 residues. Losses at the gene ends were 6 bases for V and 2 bases for J; bases not matched to a gene: 7.

This clone was recorded many times. The chain combines TRBV6-8 with TRBJ2-2; D call uncertain. CDR1 is MNHGY, CDR2 SAAAGT, per germline. Trimming pared 0 bases from V and 0 bases from J, leaving 17 bases between. This CDR3 contains 19 residues. The CDR3 region is CASSYSIFRVGSNTGELFF. The CDR3 coding sequence is TGTGCCAGCAGTTACTCGATCTTTAGGGTGGGGTCGAACACCGGGGAGCTGTTTTTT.

V gene TRBV28 combines with J gene TRBJ2-3; the D is unclear. The germline CDR1 and CDR2 sequences are MDHEN and SYDVKM. The CDR3 loop spans 12 amino acids. V was cut by 4 bases and J by 4 bases, with 6 bases left in between. The CDR3 protein is CASSSNPDTQYF. The CDR3 DNA reads as TGTGCCAGCAGTTCAAACCCAGATACGCAGTATTTT.

This clone was seen a handful of times. Germline and junction disagree at one end, which may indicate a read error. This chain links TRBV15 with TRBJ1-1, with 7 nucleotides matching TRBD1. This CDR3 is 18 amino acids long. Germline V lookup: CDR1 LNHNV, CDR2 YYDKDF (reference sequence). The CDR3 nucleotides are TGTGCCAGCAGCGACGTCGCCGGCAGGGGGACGTCGAACACTGAAGCTTTCTTT. As protein: CASSDVAGRGTSNTEAFF.

This chain links TRBV11-3 with TRBJ1-1; 8 nucleotides match TRBD1. Unmatched junction bases numbered 5, after V lost 5 bases and J lost 3 bases. Germline CDR1 and CDR2: SGHNT and YENEEA. The CDR3 length is 14 residues. CDR3 nucleotides: TGTGCCAGCAGCCCAGGGGGCGCATACACTGAAGCTTTCTTT. This gives the protein CASSPGGAYTEAFF.

The gene calls are TRBV28 and TRBJ2-3; TRBD2 matches at 9 bases. The CDR3 consists of 16 residues. V dropped 6 bases and J dropped 7; count of bases not matched to a gene: 14. CDR1 MDHEN and CDR2 SYDVKM come from the germline V gene. DNA for the CDR3: TGTGCCAGCAGCCCCAATAGCGGGAGTCCCATGTATACGCAGTATTTT. Amino acid sequence: CASSPNSGSPMYTQYF.

The chain recombines TRBV28 with TRBJ1-2; a weak D match, TRBD1 (6 bases). CDR1 is MDHEN, CDR2 SYDVKM, per germline. Trimming cost V 7 bases and J 4 bases, with 16 bases left between them. The CDR3 sequence is 14 residues long. The CDR3 bases are TGTGCCAGCACCCCTGGGGGGCACGGCTATGGCTACACCTTC. Its protein product is CASTPGGHGYGYTF.

J is TRBJ1-2 and V is TRBV9; D perhaps matches TRBD1 (5 bases). The V end was cut by 5 bases, the J end by 0 bases, with 11 bases between. Germline CDR1 reads SGDLS; CDR2 reads YYNGEE. The CDR3 is 14 amino acids. CDR3 in amino acids: CASSGDGANYGYTF. The CDR3 DNA is TGTGCCAGCAGTGGGGACGGAGCTAACTATGGCTACACCTTC.

This clone has just a few counts. This chain connects TRBV19 to TRBJ2-7; 7 positions match TRBD2. V was clipped by 2 bases and J by 0 bases; unmatched bases: 7. This CDR3 is built from 16 residues. Germline V gene data show CDR1 as LNHDA and CDR2 as SQIVND (reference sequence). The CDR3 loop is CASSIFGGGNSYEQYF. The CDR3, as DNA: TGTGCCAGTAGTATATTTGGCGGGGGAAACTCCTACGAGCAGTACTTC.

The V and J genes are TRBV25-1 and TRBJ2-1; 8 bases are shared with TRBD1. The germline gives CDR1 MGHDK, CDR2 SYGVNS. CDR3 length: 13 amino acids. Trimming at V came to 9 bases and at J to 8 bases, leaving 9 bases not matched to a gene. CDR3 in DNA: TGTGCCAGTGTTATTCAGGGGGCGTATGAGCAGTTCTTC. Encoded protein: CASVIQGAYEQFF.

This clone is large in the sample. The chain's CDR3 is CASSPGVADTYYNEQFF. The CDR3 nucleotides read TGTGCCAGCAGCCCCGGGGTAGCAGATACTTACTACAATGAGCAGTTCTTC. The J gene is TRBJ2-1, the V gene TRBV6-8, with D perhaps matching TRBD2 (5 bases). Trimming shortened V by 6 bases and J by 3 bases, and 21 bases separated the two germline ends. CDR1 and CDR2 from the germline V gene are MNHGY and SAAAGT. CDR3 length: 17 amino acids.

This clone has a handful of counts. The chain is built from TRBV6-8 and TRBJ2-3; 8 nucleotides line up with TRBD2. With V trimmed by 1 base and J by 0 bases, 9 bases remained unmatched. Germline V gene data show CDR1 as MNHGY and CDR2 as SAAAGT. There are 18 residues in the CDR3. The chain's CDR3 is CASSYYPGGQVSTDTQYF. As DNA, the CDR3 is TGTGCCAGCAGTTACTATCCGGGGGGGCAGGTCAGCACAGATACGCAGTATTTT.

This chain links TRBV5-1 with TRBJ2-3; D gene ambiguous. The CDR3 is 15 residues long. The germline V and J ends were trimmed by 2 bases and 2 bases, with 12 bases remaining between them. CDR1 and CDR2 (germline): SGHRS, YFSETQ. The CDR3 DNA is TGCGCCAGCAGCTTCAACATTATCCACACAGATACGCAGTATTTT. It yields the protein CASSFNIIHTDTQYF.

This clone was observed many times. This chain uses TRBV28 with TRBJ2-5; TRBD2 matches at 10 bases. The junction had 23 bases not matched to a gene; V was cut back by 5 bases and J by 5 bases. CDR1 MDHEN and CDR2 SYDVKM come from the germline V gene. The length of the CDR3 is 20 residues. CDR3 loop: CASSPYGGKPELAGTETQYF. DNA for the CDR3: TGTGCCAGCAGTCCCTACGGCGGGAAACCAGAACTAGCGGGAACGGAGACCCAGTACTTC.

As DNA, the CDR3 is TGCAGCGTCCGGACTAGCGGGCTAACCTACGAGCAGTACTTC. This sequence encodes CSVRTSGLTYEQYF. V and J are TRBV29-1 and TRBJ2-7; 11 nucleotides align to TRBD2. V was pared by 6 bases and J by 2 bases, with 6 bases of the junction left unmatched. Germline CDR1 is SQVTM and CDR2 is ANQGSEA. CDR3 length: 14 amino acids.

The J gene is TRBJ2-2, the V gene TRBV6-7, with 7 bases lining up with TRBD2. TRBV6-7 is designated an ORF whose function remains uncertain. The CDR3 consists of 15 residues. V shed 0 bases, J shed 5 bases, and the junction held 3 bases outside the gene matches. This CDR3 reads CASSYSREGTGELFF. CDR3 nucleotides: TGTGCCAGCAGTTACTCGAGGGAGGGGACCGGGGAGCTGTTTTTT.

V usage is TRBV10-3 and J usage is TRBJ2-1; 14 bases are a match to TRBD2. The germline CDR1 and CDR2 sequences are ENHRY and SYGVKD. V shed 0 bases, J shed 6 bases, and the junction held 7 bases outside the gene matches. The CDR3 sequence is 18 residues long. CDR3 nucleotide sequence: TGTGCCATCAGTGAGTCGGTTGGGACTAGCGGGAGTTTCAATGAGCAGTTCTTC. This translates into CAISESVGTSGSFNEQFF.

V is TRBV19 and J is TRBJ2-7; D tentatively fits TRBD1 or TRBD2 (5 bases each). CDR3 size: 16 residues. The germline gives CDR1 LNHDA, CDR2 SQIVND (reference sequence). V was trimmed by 4 bases and J by 3 bases, leaving 19 bases between them. DNA for the CDR3: TGTGCCAGTAGTAGCCCAACCCAGGGCGAGGGCTACGAGCAGTACTTC. This codes for CASSSPTQGEGYEQYF.

Only a few counts were recorded for this clone. The chain recombines TRBV28 with TRBJ2-7; 10 bases match TRBD1. Trimming cost V 2 bases and J 7 bases; bases outside gene matches: 8. CDR1 is MDHEN, CDR2 SYDVKM, per germline. The CDR3 runs to 15 residues. CDR3 amino acids: CASSLRGQGPREQYF. CDR3 bases: TGTGCCAGCAGTTTACGGGGACAGGGGCCCAGGGAGCAGTACTTC.

This clone was counted a few times. This rearrangement joins TRBV18 to TRBJ1-1; maybe TRBD1 (6 bases). Trimming left V 7 bases short and J 1 base short, with 10 bases between. Germline CDR1 reads KGHSH; CDR2 reads LQKENI. The CDR3 is 13 amino acids. For the CDR3, the DNA is TGTGCCAGCTTAGAGGGACAGAACACTGAAGCTTTCTTT. Its protein product is CASLEGQNTEAFF. The full variable domain, in which reference TRBV18 and TRBJ1-1 provide the parts outside the CDR3, is NAGVMQNPRHLVRRRGQEARLRCSPMKGHSHVYWYRQLPEEGLKFMVYLQKENIIDESGMPKERFSAEFPKEGPSILRIQQVVRGDSAAYFCASLEGQNTEAFFGQGTRLTVV.

This clone was detected many times. This sequence joins TRBV11-3 and TRBJ2-7; 8 bases are shared with TRBD1. With 5 bases clipped from V and 6 bases from J, the junction kept 9 bases outside the gene matches. Germline-derived CDR1 and CDR2 are SGHNT and YENEEA. The CDR3 runs 14 residues. The CDR3 bases are TGTGCCAGCAGCAGAGACAGGGGCCCCTTCGAGCAGTACTTC. It translates to CASSRDRGPFEQYF.

The V call is TRBV28, the J call TRBJ2-7; 9 bases are shared with TRBD1. Germline loops: CDR1 MDHEN, CDR2 SYDVKM. This CDR3 contains 14 residues. Trimming removed 3 bases from V and 5 bases from J; junction bases left unmatched: 5. The CDR3 sequence is CASSFGTGFDEQYF. CDR3 in DNA: TGTGCCAGCAGTTTTGGGACAGGGTTCGACGAGCAGTACTTC.

This clone was detected a few times. Germline and junction disagree at one end, which may indicate a read error. This sequence joins TRBV9 and TRBJ2-1, with D possibly TRBD2 on 6 matching bases. The CDR3 contains 14 residues. The germline V gene has CDR1 SGDLS and CDR2 YYNGEE. The CDR3 DNA sequence: TGTGCCAGCAGTGTAGAGGACTACTACAATGAGCAGTTCTTC. Its protein is CASSVEDYYNEQFF.

The chain employs TRBV28 and TRBJ2-7; 7 bases match TRBD2. V lost 5 bases to trimming and J lost 0 bases; unmatched junction nucleotides: 7. The CDR3 length is 15 residues. In germline, CDR1 is MDHEN, CDR2 SYDVKM. The CDR3 DNA reads as TGTGCCAGCAGTCCATGGGGGGGATCCTCCTACGAGCAGTACTTC. This gives the protein CASSPWGGSSYEQYF.